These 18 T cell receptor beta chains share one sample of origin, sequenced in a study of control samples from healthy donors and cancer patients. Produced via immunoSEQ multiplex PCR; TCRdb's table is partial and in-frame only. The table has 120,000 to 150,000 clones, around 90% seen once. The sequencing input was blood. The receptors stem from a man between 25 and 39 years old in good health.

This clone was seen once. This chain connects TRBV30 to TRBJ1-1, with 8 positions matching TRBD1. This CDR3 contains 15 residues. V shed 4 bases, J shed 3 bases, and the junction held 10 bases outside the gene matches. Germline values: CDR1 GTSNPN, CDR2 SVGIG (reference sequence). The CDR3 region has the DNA TGTGCCTGGAAATTCGCGGACAGGGCGGACACTGAAGCTTTCTTT. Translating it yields CAWKFADRADTEAFF.

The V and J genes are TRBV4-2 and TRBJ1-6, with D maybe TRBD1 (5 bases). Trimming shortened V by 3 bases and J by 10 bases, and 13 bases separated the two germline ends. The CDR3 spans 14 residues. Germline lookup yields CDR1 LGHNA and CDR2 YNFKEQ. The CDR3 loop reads CASSQYLKGSPLHF. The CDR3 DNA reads TGTGCCAGCAGCCAGTATTTAAAGGGGTCACCCCTCCACTTT.

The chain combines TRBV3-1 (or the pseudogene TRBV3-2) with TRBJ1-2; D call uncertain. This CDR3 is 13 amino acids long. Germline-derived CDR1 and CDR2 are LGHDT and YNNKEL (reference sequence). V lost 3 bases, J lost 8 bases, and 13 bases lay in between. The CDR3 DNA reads TGTGCCAGCAGCCATTGGTCGGGAGAAGGCTACACCTTC. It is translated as CASSHWSGEGYTF.

CDR3 region: CASSFRRYEQYF. For the CDR3, the DNA is TGTGCCAGCAGCTTCCGACGGTACGAGCAGTACTTC. The chain recombines TRBV7-2 with TRBJ2-7; D uncertain. This CDR3 has 12 amino acids. Per the germline V gene, CDR1 is SGHTA and CDR2 is FQGNSA. The V end lost 3 bases, the J end lost 4 bases, and 7 bases lay between the germline ends.

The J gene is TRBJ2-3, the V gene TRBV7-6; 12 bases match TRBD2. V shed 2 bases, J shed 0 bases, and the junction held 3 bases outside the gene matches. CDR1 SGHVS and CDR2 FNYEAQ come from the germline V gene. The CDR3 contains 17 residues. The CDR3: CASSLTSGGLSTDTQYF. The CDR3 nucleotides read TGTGCCAGCAGCTTAACTAGCGGGGGGCTAAGCACAGATACGCAGTATTTT.

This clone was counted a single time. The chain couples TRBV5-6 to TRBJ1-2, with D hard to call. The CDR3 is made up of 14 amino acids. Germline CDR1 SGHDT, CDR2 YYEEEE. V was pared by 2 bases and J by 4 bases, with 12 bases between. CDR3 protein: CASSFGVSGYGYTF. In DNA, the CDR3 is TGTGCCAGCAGCTTTGGAGTCAGCGGCTATGGCTACACCTTC.

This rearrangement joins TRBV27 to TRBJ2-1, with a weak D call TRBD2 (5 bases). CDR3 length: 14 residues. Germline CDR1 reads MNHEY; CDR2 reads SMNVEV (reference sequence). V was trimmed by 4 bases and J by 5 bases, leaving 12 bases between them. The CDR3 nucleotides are TGTGCCAGCAGTTCCTGGGAGAGCAACAATGAGCAGTTCTTC. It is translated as CASSSWESNNEQFF.

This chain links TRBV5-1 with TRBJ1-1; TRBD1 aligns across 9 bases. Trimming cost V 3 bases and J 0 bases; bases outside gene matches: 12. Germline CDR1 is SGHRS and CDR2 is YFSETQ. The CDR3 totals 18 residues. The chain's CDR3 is CASSWDYRGLGMNTEAFF. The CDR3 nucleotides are TGCGCCAGCAGCTGGGACTACAGGGGGCTAGGGATGAACACTGAAGCTTTCTTT.

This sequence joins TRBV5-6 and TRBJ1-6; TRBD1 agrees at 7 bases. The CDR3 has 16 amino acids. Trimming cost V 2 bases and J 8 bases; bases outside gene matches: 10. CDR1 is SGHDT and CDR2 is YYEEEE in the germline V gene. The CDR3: CASSFGQASRDSPLHF. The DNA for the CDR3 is TGTGCCAGCAGCTTTGGACAGGCCTCCCGGGATTCACCCCTCCACTTT. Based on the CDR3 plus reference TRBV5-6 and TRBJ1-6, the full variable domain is DAGVTQSPTHLIKTRGQQVTLRCSPKSGHDTVSWYQQALGQGPQFIFQYYEEEERQRGNFPDRFSGHQFPNYSSELNVNALLLGDSALYLCASSFGQASRDSPLHFGNGTRLTVT.

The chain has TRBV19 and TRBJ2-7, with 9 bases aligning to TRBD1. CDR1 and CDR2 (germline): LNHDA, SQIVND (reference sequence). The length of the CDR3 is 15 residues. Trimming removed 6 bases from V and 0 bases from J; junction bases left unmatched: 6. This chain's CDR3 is CASRTGGLSSYEQYF. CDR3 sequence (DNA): TGTGCCAGTAGAACAGGGGGCCTAAGCTCCTACGAGCAGTACTTC.

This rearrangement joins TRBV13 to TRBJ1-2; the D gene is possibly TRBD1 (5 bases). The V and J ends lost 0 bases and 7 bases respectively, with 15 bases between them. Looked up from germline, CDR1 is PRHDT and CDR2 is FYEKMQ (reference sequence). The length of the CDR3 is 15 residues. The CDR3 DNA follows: TGTGCCAGCAGCTTAGGGCCAGACAGTTCGCGTGGCTACACCTTC. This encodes CASSLGPDSSRGYTF.

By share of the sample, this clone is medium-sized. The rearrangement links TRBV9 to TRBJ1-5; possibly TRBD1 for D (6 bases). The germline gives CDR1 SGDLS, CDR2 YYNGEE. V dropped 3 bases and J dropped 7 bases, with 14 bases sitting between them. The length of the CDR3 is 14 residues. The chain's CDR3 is CASSDGTSKQPQHF. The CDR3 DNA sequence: TGTGCCAGCAGCGATGGGACATCCAAGCAGCCCCAGCATTTT.

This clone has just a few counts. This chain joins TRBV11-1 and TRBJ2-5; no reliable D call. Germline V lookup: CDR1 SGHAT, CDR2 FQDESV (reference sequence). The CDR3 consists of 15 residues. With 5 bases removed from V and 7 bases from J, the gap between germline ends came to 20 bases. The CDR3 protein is CASSPSSDPEGTQYF. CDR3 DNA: TGTGCCAGCAGCCCCTCCTCTGACCCAGAAGGGACCCAGTACTTC.

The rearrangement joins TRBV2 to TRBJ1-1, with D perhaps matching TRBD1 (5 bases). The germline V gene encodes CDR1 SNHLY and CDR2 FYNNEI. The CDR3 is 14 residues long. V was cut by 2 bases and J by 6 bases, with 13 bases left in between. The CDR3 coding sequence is TGTGCCAGCAGTGAAACAGGCGTCGCCGCTGAAGCTTTCTTT. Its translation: CASSETGVAAEAFF.

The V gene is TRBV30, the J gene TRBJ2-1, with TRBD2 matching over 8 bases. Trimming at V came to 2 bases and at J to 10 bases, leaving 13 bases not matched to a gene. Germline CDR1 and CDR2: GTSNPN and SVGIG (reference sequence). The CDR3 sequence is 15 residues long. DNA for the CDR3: TGTGCCTGGAGTCCGGGCGGGGGGTCCCCAGGAGAGCAGTTCTTC. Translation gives CAWSPGGGSPGEQFF.

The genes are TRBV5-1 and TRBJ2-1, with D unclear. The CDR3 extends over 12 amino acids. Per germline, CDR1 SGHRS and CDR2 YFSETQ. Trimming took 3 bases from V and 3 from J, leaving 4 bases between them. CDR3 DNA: TGCGCCAGCAGCTGGGACTACAATGAGCAGTTCTTC. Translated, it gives CASSWDYNEQFF.

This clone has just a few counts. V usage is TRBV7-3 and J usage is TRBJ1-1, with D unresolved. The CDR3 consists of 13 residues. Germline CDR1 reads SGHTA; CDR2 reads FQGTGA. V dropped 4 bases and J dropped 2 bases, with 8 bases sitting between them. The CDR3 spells CASSSWYNTEAFF. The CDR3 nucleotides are TGTGCCAGCAGCTCTTGGTACAACACTGAAGCTTTCTTT.

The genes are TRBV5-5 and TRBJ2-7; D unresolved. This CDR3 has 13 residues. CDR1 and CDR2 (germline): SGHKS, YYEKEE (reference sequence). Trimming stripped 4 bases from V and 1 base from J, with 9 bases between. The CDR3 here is CASSAASSYEQYF. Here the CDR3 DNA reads TGTGCCAGCAGCGCCGCGAGTTCCTACGAGCAGTACTTC.